This T cell receptor (beta chain) came from a study of cytomegalovirus exposure and HLA in healthy donors. Study results and limitations: When analyzed later, a missense DCLRE1C variant was found to be linked to TCR beta V- and J-gene trimming. Cytomegalovirus association was listed for 164 TCR beta chains.

The PCR employed 60 Vbeta primers together with 13 Jbeta primers. Libraries were prepared by immunoSEQ multiplex PCR; TCRdb keeps only in-frame clonotypes and omits some of them. The repertoire table contains 170,000 or so clones. Unrecorded immune exposures were likely, despite nominal health at sampling. This CDR3 is 13 amino acids long. The ends were cut back, 1 base at V and 3 bases at J, with 6 bases in the middle. The germline V gene has CDR1 SGHTA and CDR2 FQGNSA. A remark on this clone: Antigen specificity is unknown.

The sequenced sample consisted of PBMCs. V is TRBV7-2 and J is TRBJ1-2; D is ambiguous. The TCR originated in a man between 25 and 39 years old in good health and CMV-seronegative. Here the CDR3 reads CASSLGGDYGYTF. CDR3 nucleotide sequence: TGTGCCAGCAGCTTAGGGGGAGACTATGGCTACACCTTC.